The TCR beta chain described here comes from a study of blood T cell repertoires in COVID-19. Profiled with immunoSEQ multiplex PCR; TCRdb holds only in-frame clones, not every one. The data contain some 150,000 clones, around 87% of them singletons. The CDR3 has 14 amino acids. Germline values: CDR1 SQVTM, CDR2 ANQGSEA. With 5 bases removed from V and 6 bases from J, the gap between germline ends came to 17 bases. The specimen was peripheral blood. J is TRBJ2-1 and V is TRBV29-1, with D hard to call. This TCR derives from a man aged 50-59 years with active COVID-19. CDR3 sequence reads: CSVNTEPPANEQFF. The CDR3 nucleotides read TGCAGCGTTAATACAGAGCCACCCGCCAATGAGCAGTTCTTC.